This note documents a single T cell receptor beta chain sequence. Its target is not known. This sample stems from a study of T cell responses to AZD1222 COVID-19 vaccine. General study findings and limits: Clonal diversity was possibly underestimated, and white British individuals and females predominated among donors.

Method: immunoSEQ multiplex PCR; TCRdb's copy keeps in-frame clones and lacks some. The data contain fewer than 120,000 clones, 85% to 95% of them singletons. The material was peripheral blood, obtained on day 0 of AZD1222 vaccination. The sequence derives from an adult in good health.

For the CDR3, the DNA is TGTGCCAGCAGCCCCCTCGGAGAGACAGTTGCTTTCTTT. It codes for CASSPLGETVAFF. The genes are TRBV7-6 and TRBJ1-1; a weak D match, TRBD1 (5 bases). Trimming pared 5 bases from V and 11 bases from J, leaving 18 bases between. The V gene's germline CDR1 is SGHVS and CDR2 FNYEAQ. CDR3 length equals 13 residues.